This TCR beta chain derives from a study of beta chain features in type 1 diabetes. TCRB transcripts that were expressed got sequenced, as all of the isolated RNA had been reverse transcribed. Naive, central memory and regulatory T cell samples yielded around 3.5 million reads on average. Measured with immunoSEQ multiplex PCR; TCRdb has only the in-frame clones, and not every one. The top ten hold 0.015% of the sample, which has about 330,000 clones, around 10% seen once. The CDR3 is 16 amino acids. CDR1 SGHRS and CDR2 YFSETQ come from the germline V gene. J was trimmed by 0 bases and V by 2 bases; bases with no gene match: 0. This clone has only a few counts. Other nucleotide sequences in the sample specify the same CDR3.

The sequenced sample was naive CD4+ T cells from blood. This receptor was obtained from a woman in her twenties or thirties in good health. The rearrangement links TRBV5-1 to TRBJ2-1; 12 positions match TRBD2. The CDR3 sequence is CASSLLAGGSYNEQFF. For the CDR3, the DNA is TGCGCCAGCAGCTTACTAGCGGGGGGCTCCTACAATGAGCAGTTCTTC.